The entry below gives a single TCR beta chain sequence along with its context. This clone was seen a handful of times. The target of this receptor is not known. The input lacks base qualities; no much larger clone sits a single base away. The CDR3 has 12 amino acids, counting the end cysteine and phenylalanine. Only the CDR3 DNA is retained, 36 bases long and in frame from the first base. The V end loses 6 bases and the J end loses 8 bases, and a stretch of 16 bases separates them. From the germline V gene, CDR1 is SQVTM and CDR2 is ANQGSEA. These data come from a study of cytomegalovirus exposure and HLA in healthy donors (dated by TCRdb to about 2017). In terms of the full investigation: An earlier analysis of some 550 of the donors reported approximately 270 Gb of sequence data and more than 90 million unique TCR beta sequences from about 180 million T cells. Besides the first cohort of roughly 640 subjects, a separate validation cohort made up of over a hundred different subjects was used. The study combined high-throughput TCR immunosequencing, statistical association of individual TCRs with disease status, and machine learning to predict cytomegalovirus infection status. The study profiled the T cell repertoires of under 700 subjects by immunosequencing and related them to cytomegalovirus serostatus. A later genetic analysis used genome-wide SNP genotypes for about 65% of the roughly 700 donors, treating that subset as a discovery cohort. Every repertoire in the discovery cohort had been generated on one and the same sequencing platform. A few DR-DQ haplotypes were treated as single units for association and clustering because of strong linkage in the cohort. A later analysis re-examined previously published TCR beta repertoires from several hundred donors and added high-resolution HLA genotyping to investigate patterns of TCR occurrence. An earlier analysis of roughly 600 of the donors used high-throughput TCR beta sequencing to judge whether each TCR beta V gene segment behaved as functional or pseudogenic. The number of donors typed differed by locus, with about 629-640 for A, B, C, DRB1 and DQB1, roughly 550 for DQA1, about 610 for DPA1, and under 490 for DPB1. Both class I and class II loci were covered by HLA typing, at four-digit resolution. In the later analysis, no new phenotypic data were used to find candidate immune exposures; instead, reliance was placed on TCR beta sequences and their occurrence across donors. Of the roughly 400 genotyped donors, 65% to 90% fell in the genetic ancestry cluster associated with self-reported Caucasian donors. The aim of the study was to test whether cataloging public T cell receptors could identify signatures of past pathogen exposure. Roughly 300 gigabases of sequencing data and approximately 84 million unique TCR sequences were included in an early release covering about 600 HLA-typed donors. Among about 390 genotyped donors of the cohort, an average of roughly 240,000 unique TCR beta nucleotide sequences were sequenced per donor, around 20% of them non-productive. Donor age, sex, ethnicity and CMV serostatus were collected together with the repertoire data.

Library generation was performed with the immunoSEQ multiplex PCR assay. For the multiplex PCR, a mixture combining 60 forward primers for TCR Vbeta segments and 13 reverse primers for TCR Jbeta segments was used. A multiplex PCR assay on genomic DNA amplified the CDR3 region of rearranged TCR beta genes. The amplified TCR beta libraries were sequenced on the Illumina HiSeq System as 87-base-pair reads. Processing in the source paper ran as follows. In a later analysis, tens of millions of unique TCR beta chains were counted across the 500 to 700 repertoires, and about 9.9 million of these chains were shared by at least two donors. To remove PCR and sequencing errors, raw reads were error-corrected and collapsed into unique sequences using a nearest-neighbor algorithm that merged closely related sequences. V, D and J gene segments were assigned by aligning CDR3 sequences to IMGT reference sequences. Each retained sequence needed at least a six-nucleotide match to both a V gene segment and a J gene segment. Rearrangements were called productive when the CDR3 lacked stop codons and stayed in frame with V and J; all others were non-productive. Following IMGT convention, CDR3 was defined as the stretch from the second conserved V-encoded cysteine to the conserved J-encoded phenylalanine. The earlier analysis of approximately 590 of the donors excluded any sequence lacking an unambiguous match to a single V gene segment. An earlier analysis of 587 of the donors classified V segments as functional when productive rearrangements were above 56.7% and as segregating when the standard deviation between donors was above 5%. A statistical classification framework was built for diagnosing cytomegalovirus status from the catalog of TCR beta chain sequences. V and J gene assignment, in a later analysis, came from comparing TCR nucleotide sequences with IMGT/GENE-DB human TR gene sequences. The TCRdist pipeline was used in a later analysis to assign CDR3 sequences and most-parsimonious VDJ recombination scenarios. In a later analysis, each TCR beta chain was defined by its CDR3 amino acid sequence together with its V-gene family, and reads lacking a unique V-gene family were excluded. To address suspected cross-contamination and a sequencing artifact, a later analysis removed approximately 600 highly shared, low-generation-probability nucleotide sequences. In a later analysis, a clonal expansion index for each public chain was calculated from normalized within-repertoire ranks of inferred template counts. Generation probabilities in a later analysis came from a VDJ recombination model fitted to out-of-frame rearrangements, and those results were checked against IGoR. In a later analysis, TCR-TCR, TCR-HLA and TCR-CMV co-occurrence was scored with hypergeometric tests, and a repertoire-size bias correction was applied to TCR pairs. False discovery rates were estimated in a later analysis by permuting HLA or CMV assignments 20 times. In a later analysis, co-occurring TCRs were grouped using DBSCAN, with TCRdist sequence similarity added in when clustering inside HLA-allele-positive subsets. For co-occurrence clustering, repertoires with fewer than 30,000 or more than 120,000 public chains were excluded, along with roughly five repertoires with anomalous nucleotide sharing. TCRdb retrieved this table from immuneACCESS and kept in-frame rearrangements only. Not all clones are present; in checked studies, unresolved V genes account for under half, and no reason is known for the remainder. V, J and clone size derive from that table, while D and trimming were established from the DNA sequence. This sample gives 100,000 or so clones in total; around 72% of them show up just once. The ten largest account for roughly 5% of the sample.

In total, approximately 700 healthy bone marrow donors made up the cohort. At the time of sampling, every cohort member was nominally healthy, though immune exposures that went unrecorded were likely present. The donor tested CMV seronegative and was one of the 352 seronegative cohort members. A peripheral blood sample was collected from each donor, and TCR beta sequencing was performed on peripheral blood mononuclear cells. The Qiagen DNeasy Blood Extraction Kit was used to extract genomic DNA from the blood cell samples. General study outcomes and caveats: Because some donors lacked HLA typing at each locus, the association tests relied only on the typed subset. Sequencing depth was assumed to be roughly uniform across donors in the presence/absence analyses, though that assumption may not hold. A later analysis associated about 17,000 TCR beta sequences with specific HLA alleles at a false discovery rate of 0.05. A cluster of highly shared sequence variants was judged likely to be a technical artifact of the sequencing pipeline. A later analysis reported that several top co-occurrence clusters appeared linked to parvovirus B19, influenza, CMV and Epstein-Barr virus. While some public TCRs were present in many individuals, most TCR sequences turned up only very rarely across donors. In a later genetic analysis, fewer N-insertions in productive TCRs were reported among donors in an Asian-associated ancestry cluster than the approximately 670-donor mean. In vitro tests confirmed that a few of the cytomegalovirus-associated TCR beta chains recognize cytomegalovirus antigens. The authors suggested that the approach could potentially be generalized to other disease states and immunological phenotypes. According to a later analysis, TCR association rates differed among HLA loci, with DRB1 alleles showing the most associated TCRs and HLA-C alleles showing the fewest. When HLA alleles, especially DR and DQ, strongly co-occurred, TCR associations were difficult to assign to individual alleles. A further reported finding was that TCR beta sequences accurately predicted the HLA-A and HLA-B alleles for most subjects in the first cohort. The study gave a list of some 150 TCR beta chains associated with cytomegalovirus. Because the 87-base-pair reads could not distinguish some IMGT-functional V segments, including TRBV6-2 and TRBV6-3, those segments were excluded. According to a later analysis, most CMV-associated TCR beta chains appeared to be HLA-restricted, and the HLA associations seemed to be driven largely by CMV exposure. In this cohort, only TCR beta chains were sequenced, and detectable features were limited by the absence of alpha or paired-chain data. An earlier analysis of 587 of the donors showed that most TCR beta V segments appeared in productive rearrangements either about 87% or about 30% of the time, which broadly matched IMGT annotations. A later analysis found that HLA-associated TCR beta chains were more clonally expanded and had lower generation probabilities than equally common non-associated chains. Linkage disequilibrium might explain the correlated functional status among segregating V segments, but an unknown experimental factor could not be ruled out. Cytomegalovirus status was reported to be diagnosed by the classifier with high specificity and sensitivity in both the original and validation cohorts. Because counts were too low, some 17 rarely observed V segments, including chromosome 9 orphons, were left out of the earlier analysis of 587 of the donors. CMV serostatus was the only immune exposure information available for the cohort. An association between a missense DCLRE1C variant and V-gene and J-gene trimming of TCR beta chains was found in a later genetic analysis and replicated in an independent cohort.

The clonotype comes from a male donor in good health and CMV-seronegative. Recombination joined TRBV29-1 with TRBJ1-2, with a weak D call of TRBD1 (6 bases match). The sequenced sample was PBMCs. At the DNA level, the sequence is TGCAGCGTCGACGGGACACTTGTAGGCTACACCTTC. This codes for CSVDGTLVGYTF.